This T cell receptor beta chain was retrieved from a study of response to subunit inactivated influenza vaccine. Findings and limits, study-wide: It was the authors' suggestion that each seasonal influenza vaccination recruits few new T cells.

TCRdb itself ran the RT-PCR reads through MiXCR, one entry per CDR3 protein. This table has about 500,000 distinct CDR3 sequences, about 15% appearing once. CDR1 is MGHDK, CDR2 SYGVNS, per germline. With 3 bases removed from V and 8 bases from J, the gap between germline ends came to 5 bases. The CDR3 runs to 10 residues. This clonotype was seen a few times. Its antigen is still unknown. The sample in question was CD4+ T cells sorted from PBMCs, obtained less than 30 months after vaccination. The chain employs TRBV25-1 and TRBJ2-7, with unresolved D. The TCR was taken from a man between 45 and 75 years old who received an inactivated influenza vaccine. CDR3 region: CASSDIKQYF. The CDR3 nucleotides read TGTGCCAGCAGTGACATAAAGCAGTACTTC.